The 10 T cell receptor beta chains below all came from one sample that was sequenced in a study of beta chain features in type 1 diabetes. General study results and limits: Shortening that was moderate but significant affected the TCRB CDR3s of Type 1 diabetes patients in all four CD4+ subsets.

Sequenced material consisted of expressed TCRB transcripts (all of the isolated RNA was reverse transcribed). TCRdb keeps only in-frame clones here, not all; method: immunoSEQ multiplex PCR. Found here are 85,000 to 110,000 clones, 25% to 35% of them singletons; the top ten hold under 0.55%. No antigen is known for these receptors. Sequenced: central memory CD4+ T cells from blood. These receptors originate from a woman under 30 with type 1 diabetes.

This chain connects TRBV10-1 to TRBJ2-2; D is unresolved. Germline V CDR1 and CDR2: WNHNN, SYGVQD (reference sequence). The CDR3 loop spans 12 amino acids. V lost 6 bases to trimming and J lost 1 base, with 3 bases between them. The CDR3 DNA sequence: TGCGCCAGCAGCCTGAACACCGGGGAGCTGTTTTTT. Translation gives CASSLNTGELFF.

The chain uses TRBV4-2 and TRBJ2-1; TRBD2 aligns across 8 bases. Germline trimming cut 1 base from V and 7 bases from J; bases unmatched to any gene: 9. Germline CDR1 LGHNA, CDR2 YNFKEQ. CDR3 length: 16 amino acids. CDR3 sequence (DNA): TGTGCCAGCAGCCAAGTGCCAGCGGGAGCTCGAAATGAGCAGTTCTTC. It encodes CASSQVPAGARNEQFF.

V and J are TRBV9 and TRBJ2-3; the match to TRBD1 covers 8 bases. Germline V CDR1 and CDR2: SGDLS, YYNGEE. The CDR3 is 13 residues long. Unmatched junction bases numbered 3, after V lost 3 bases and J lost 6 bases. The DNA for the CDR3 is TGTGCCAGCAGCGGGACAGGGTACGATACGCAGTATTTT. It codes for CASSGTGYDTQYF.

This chain connects TRBV30 to TRBJ1-1; possibly TRBD1 for D (5 bases). V lost 4 bases, J lost 1 base, and 7 bases lay in between. The CDR3 has 12 residues. CDR1 and CDR2 from the germline V gene are GTSNPN and SVGIG (reference sequence). CDR3 region: CAWTGQNTEAFF. As DNA, the CDR3 is TGTGCCTGGACAGGGCAGAACACTGAAGCTTTCTTT.

The J gene is TRBJ2-7, the V gene TRBV9; TRBD2 aligns across 7 bases. Per germline, CDR1 SGDLS and CDR2 YYNGEE. The CDR3 has 14 residues. Losses at the gene ends were 3 bases for V and 4 bases for J; bases not matched to a gene: 7. The CDR3 spells CASSALAEGYEQYF. For the CDR3, the DNA is TGTGCCAGCAGCGCCCTAGCGGAGGGATACGAGCAGTACTTC.

J is TRBJ1-1 and V is TRBV30, with D uncertain. From germline, CDR1 is GTSNPN and CDR2 SVGIG (reference sequence). The V gene lost 0 bases and the J gene lost 1 base, with 12 bases spanning the gap. This CDR3 comprises 15 residues. Here the CDR3 reads CAWSVLSRQNTEAFF. CDR3 nucleotides: TGTGCCTGGAGTGTACTGTCACGTCAGAACACTGAAGCTTTCTTT. The full variable domain, in which reference TRBV30 and TRBJ1-1 provide the parts outside the CDR3, is SQTIHQWPATLVQPVGSPLSLECTVEGTSNPNLYWYRQAAGRGLQLLFYSVGIGQISSEVPQNLSASRPQDRQFILSSKKLLLSDSGFYLCAWSVLSRQNTEAFFGQGTRLTVV.

This chain connects TRBV29-1 to TRBJ2-1; the match to TRBD2 covers 10 bases. V lost 6 bases to trimming and J lost 5 bases; unmatched junction nucleotides: 7. The CDR3 is made up of 14 amino acids. Germline lookup yields CDR1 SQVTM and CDR2 ANQGSEA. The DNA of the CDR3 is TGCAGCGTCAACCCGGGACTAGCGCACAATGAGCAGTTCTTC. This codes for CSVNPGLAHNEQFF.

This clone was counted only a few times. V is TRBV11-3 and J is TRBJ2-5; D possibly corresponds to TRBD1 (6 bases). This CDR3 is 17 amino acids long. Germline CDR1 SGHNT, CDR2 YENEEA. V dropped 8 bases and J dropped 3 bases, with 25 bases sitting between them. The CDR3 DNA follows: TGTGCCAGCCGGCCACCATTACAGGGATCAGAGAAAGAGACCCAGTACTTC. It yields the protein CASRPPLQGSEKETQYF. The complete variable domain, with remaining parts taken from reference TRBV11-3 and TRBJ2-5, reads EAGVVQSPRYKIIEKKQPVAFWCNPISGHNTLYWYLQNLGQGPELLIRYENEEAVDDSQLPKDRFSAERLKGVDSTLKIQPAELGDSAVYLCASRPPLQGSEKETQYFGPGTRLLVL.

The chain is built from TRBV28 and TRBJ2-7; 8 nucleotides line up with TRBD1. The length of the CDR3 is 13 residues. The trim removed 2 bases at V and 4 bases at J, leaving 1 base unmatched. CDR1 and CDR2 from the germline V gene are MDHEN and SYDVKM. In DNA, the CDR3 is TGTGCCAGCAGTTTAGGGACAGGTTACGAGCAGTACTTC. Amino acids: CASSLGTGYEQYF.

The chain links TRBV2 to TRBJ2-6, with a tentative D call TRBD1 (5 bases). The germline V gene encodes CDR1 SNHLY and CDR2 FYNNEI. V was clipped by 6 bases and J by 4 bases, with 16 bases between them. The CDR3 is made up of 16 amino acids. This chain's CDR3 is CASRDGQGKGANVLTF. CDR3 nucleotide sequence: TGTGCCAGCAGGGACGGGCAGGGTAAAGGGGCCAACGTCCTGACTTTC.